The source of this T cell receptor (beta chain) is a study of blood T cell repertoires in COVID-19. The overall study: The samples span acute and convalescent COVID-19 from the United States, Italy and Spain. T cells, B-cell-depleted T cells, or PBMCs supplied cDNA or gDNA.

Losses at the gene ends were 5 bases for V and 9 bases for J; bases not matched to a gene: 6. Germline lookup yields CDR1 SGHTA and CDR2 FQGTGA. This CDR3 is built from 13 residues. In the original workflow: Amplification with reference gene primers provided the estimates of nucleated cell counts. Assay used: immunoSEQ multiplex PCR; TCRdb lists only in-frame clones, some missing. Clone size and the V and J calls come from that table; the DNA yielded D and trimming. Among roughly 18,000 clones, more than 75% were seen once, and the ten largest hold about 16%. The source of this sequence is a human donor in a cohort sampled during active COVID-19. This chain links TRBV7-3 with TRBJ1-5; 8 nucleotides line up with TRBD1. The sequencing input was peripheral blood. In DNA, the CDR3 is TGTGCCAGCAGCCTCACAGGGGGAAGGCCCCAGCATTTT. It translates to CASSLTGGRPQHF. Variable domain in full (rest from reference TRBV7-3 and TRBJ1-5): GAGVSQTPSNKVTEKGKYVELRCDPISGHTALYWYRQSLGQGPEFLIYFQGTGAADDSGLPNDRFFAVRPEGSVSTLKIQRTERGDSAVYLCASSLTGGRPQHFGDGTRLSIL.